The next 10 T cell receptor beta chains were all read from a single sample in a study of cytomegalovirus exposure and HLA in healthy donors. Both 60 Vbeta primers and 13 Jbeta primers went into the PCR. TCRdb's table, derived via immunoSEQ multiplex PCR, lists solely in-frame clones and lacks some. This sample carries more than 150,000 clones, around 72% of them seen once, and the ten largest clones take approximately 6.8%. The specimen sequenced was PBMCs. These receptors were collected from a middle-aged woman in good health and CMV-seropositive.

V is TRBV6-1 and J is TRBJ2-3; TRBD1 aligns across 7 bases. Germline V lookup: CDR1 MNHNS, CDR2 SASEGT. J gave up 7 bases and V 4 bases, and 5 bases lay outside the gene matches. The CDR3 extends over 13 amino acids. CDR3 in amino acids: CASSASGQYTQYF. The CDR3 DNA sequence: TGTGCCAGCAGTGCCTCGGGACAGTATACGCAGTATTTT.

V is TRBV9 and J is TRBJ1-4, with 7 bases identical to TRBD1. The CDR3 totals 15 residues. V lost 4 bases and J lost 4; bases outside the gene matches: 7. CDR1 SGDLS and CDR2 YYNGEE come from the germline V gene. The CDR3 is CASSLRTGNNEKLFF. The CDR3 DNA follows: TGTGCCAGCAGCCTCAGGACAGGAAATAATGAAAAACTGTTTTTT.

The chain joins TRBV19 to TRBJ1-1; D is possibly TRBD1 (5 bases). Between the trimmed V and J ends, which lost 10 bases and 1 base, there was a span of 16 bases. CDR1 is LNHDA, CDR2 SQIVND, per germline (reference sequence). This CDR3 is built from 14 residues. The CDR3 region is CAIKSQGKNTEAFF. The CDR3 region has the DNA TGTGCCATCAAATCCCAGGGAAAGAACACTGAAGCTTTCTTT.

V usage is TRBV6-1 and J usage is TRBJ2-5, with TRBD1 as a possible D gene (8 bases). The germline V and J ends were trimmed by 5 bases and 5 bases, with 15 bases remaining between them. Germline values: CDR1 MNHNS, CDR2 SASEGT. The CDR3 loop spans 14 amino acids. Written as DNA, the CDR3 is TGTGCCAGCAGTTGGACAGGGCGGGGGGAGACCCAGTACTTC. Encoded protein: CASSWTGRGETQYF.

V usage is TRBV10-2 and J usage is TRBJ2-7, with 10 positions matching TRBD2. V was pared by 8 bases and J by 3 bases, with 13 bases of the junction left unmatched. The CDR3 spans 16 residues. Germline CDR1 WSHSY, CDR2 SAAADI. The CDR3 spells CASFPSGGPAIYEQYF. In nucleotides, the CDR3 is TGCGCCAGCTTCCCTAGCGGGGGACCCGCAATCTACGAGCAGTACTTC.

V is TRBV7-9 and J is TRBJ1-1; no reliable D call. The CDR3 runs 14 residues. The ends were cut back, 4 bases at V and 4 bases at J, with 13 bases in the middle. The germline V gene encodes CDR1 SEHNR and CDR2 FQNEAQ (reference sequence). CDR3 protein: CASSSQPTGTEAFF. CDR3 sequence (DNA): TGTGCCAGCAGCTCCCAACCCACGGGCACTGAAGCTTTCTTT. The entire variable domain, with the rest obtained from reference TRBV7-9 and TRBJ1-1, is as follows: DTGVSQNPRHKITKRGQNVTFRCDPISEHNRLYWYRQTLGQGPEFLTYFQNEAQLEKSRLLSDRFSAERPKGSFSTLEIQRTEQGDSAMYLCASSSQPTGTEAFFGQGTRLTVV.

This chain joins TRBV18 and TRBJ1-5; D not resolved. This CDR3 is built from 14 residues. V gave up 3 bases and J gave up 4 bases, with 10 bases separating them. Germline V gene data show CDR1 as KGHSH and CDR2 as LQKENI. The CDR3 spells CASSPGLVNQPQHF. CDR3 bases: TGTGCCAGCTCACCTGGACTGGTTAATCAGCCCCAGCATTTT.

The chain combines TRBV7-2 with TRBJ1-6; D unclear. V was clipped by 4 bases and J by 10 bases, with 17 bases between them. The CDR3 contains 15 residues. Germline V lookup: CDR1 SGHTA, CDR2 FQGNSA. In DNA form, the CDR3 reads TGTGCCAGCAGCTCCGGTGGAGGCTCGACATCACCCCTCCACTTT. This translates into CASSSGGGSTSPLHF.

Here the CDR3 DNA reads TGCGCCAGCAGCTTGGGACAGGGGGCCTATAGTAACTATGGCTACACCTTC. Translated: CASSLGQGAYSNYGYTF. The chain has TRBV5-1 and TRBJ1-2; 10 nucleotides align to TRBD1. The germline V gene has CDR1 SGHRS and CDR2 YFSETQ. Losses at the gene ends were 0 bases for V and 1 base for J; bases not matched to a gene: 6. CDR3 length: 17 residues.

This clone was observed a handful of times. J is TRBJ1-5 and V is TRBV6-1; maybe TRBD1 (5 bases). Germline loops: CDR1 MNHNS, CDR2 SASEGT. V was pared by 6 bases and J by 6 bases, with 12 bases between. This CDR3 comprises 13 residues. CDR3 nucleotide sequence: TGTGCCAGCAGCGGGACTGGGGCTCAGCCCCAGCATTTT. Translated, it gives CASSGTGAQPQHF.